Presented here are 27 T cell receptor beta chains from one specimen sequenced in a study of blood T cell repertoires in COVID-19. Method: immunoSEQ multiplex PCR; TCRdb's copy keeps in-frame clones and lacks some. Here the sample spans 270,000 or so clones, approximately 83% being singletons. The sequencing sample was made of peripheral blood. The receptors were sampled from a human donor in a cohort sampled during active COVID-19.

The sample holds a few counts of this clone. J is TRBJ2-2 and V is TRBV7-9; a weak D match, TRBD2 (6 bases). In germline, CDR1 is SEHNR, CDR2 FQNEAQ (reference sequence). The CDR3 is 13 amino acids. The V gene lost 6 bases and the J gene lost 1 base, with 6 bases spanning the gap. CDR3: CASRGGNTGELFF. The CDR3 nucleotides read TGTGCCAGCAGGGGAGGGAACACCGGGGAGCTGTTTTTT.

The V gene is TRBV27, the J gene TRBJ2-2, with D perhaps matching TRBD1 (7 bases). The V end lost 2 bases, the J end lost 5 bases, and 18 bases lay between the germline ends. Germline lookup yields CDR1 MNHEY and CDR2 SMNVEV (reference sequence). The CDR3 loop spans 17 amino acids. CDR3 in DNA: TGTGCCAGCAGTTTAAATAGGCGGGGACAGAAAACCGGGGAGCTGTTTTTT. It codes for CASSLNRRGQKTGELFF.

The V call is TRBV10-2, the J call TRBJ2-2; D is perhaps TRBD2 (6 bases). The ends were cut back, 7 bases at V and 5 bases at J, with 11 bases in the middle. Germline values: CDR1 WSHSY, CDR2 SAAADI. This CDR3 contains 13 residues. In DNA form, the CDR3 reads TGCGCCAGCACCGGGACTTCAACCGGGGAGCTGTTTTTT. Translated: CASTGTSTGELFF.

This sequence joins TRBV24-1 and TRBJ2-7; 12 positions agree with TRBD2. Trimming removed 0 bases from V and 0 bases from J; junction bases left unmatched: 8. The germline gives CDR1 KGHDR, CDR2 SFDVKD. The CDR3 length is 19 residues. Here the CDR3 reads CATSDLGLAGLPSSYEQYF. The CDR3, as DNA: TGTGCCACCAGTGATTTGGGACTAGCGGGACTCCCCAGCTCCTACGAGCAGTACTTC.

This clone appeared once. This chain joins TRBV28 and TRBJ1-6, with D hard to call. Germline loops: CDR1 MDHEN, CDR2 SYDVKM. V gave up 6 bases and J gave up 4 bases, with 7 bases separating them. The CDR3 covers 13 residues. CDR3 in amino acids: CASRGGYNSPLHF. As DNA, the CDR3 is TGTGCCAGCAGGGGCGGGTATAATTCACCCCTCCACTTT.

This clone was recorded a few times. The chain links TRBV4-1 to TRBJ2-3; D gene uncertain. Germline CDR1 is MGHRA and CDR2 is YSYEKL. This CDR3 contains 11 residues. The V end lost 1 base, the J end lost 7 bases, and 3 bases lay between the germline ends. The CDR3 DNA sequence: TGCGCCAGCAGCCAAGCCAATACGCAGTATTTT. This encodes CASSQANTQYF.

Points on this clone: This sample includes further DNA sequences coding for the same CDR3. The chain links TRBV3-1 (or the pseudogene TRBV3-2) to TRBJ2-7; weak D call: TRBD2 (6 bases). This CDR3 has 14 amino acids. Looked up from germline, CDR1 is LGHDT and CDR2 is YNNKEL (reference sequence). The V and J ends lost 1 base and 3 bases respectively, with 10 bases between them. The CDR3 region is CASSQGSGSYEQYF. The CDR3 DNA follows: TGTGCCAGCAGCCAAGGTAGCGGTAGCTACGAGCAGTACTTC.

The count of this clone is one. The genes are TRBV14 and TRBJ1-2; D not resolved. CDR3 length equals 13 residues. The V gene's germline CDR1 is SGHDN and CDR2 FVKESK. Between the trimmed V and J ends, which lost 0 bases and 7 bases, there was a span of 9 bases. The CDR3 nucleotides read TGTGCCAGCAGCCAAGAATATGAGTTTGGCTACACCTTC. Its protein is CASSQEYEFGYTF.

The V and J genes are TRBV2 and TRBJ2-1; no reliable D call. CDR3 size: 15 residues. The germline gives CDR1 SNHLY, CDR2 FYNNEI. V shed 6 bases and J shed 0 bases, with 12 bases lying between them. CDR3 coding DNA: TGTGCCAGCAGACTCTCTAGAGGCTCCTACAATGAGCAGTTCTTC. Translated, it gives CASRLSRGSYNEQFF.

This chain connects TRBV30 to TRBJ2-2, with a tentative D call TRBD2 (5 bases). The CDR3 has 15 amino acids. The germline gives CDR1 GTSNPN, CDR2 SVGIG (reference sequence). With 0 bases removed from V and 3 bases from J, the gap between germline ends came to 11 bases. This CDR3 is CAWSVRGSDTGELFF. CDR3 nucleotides: TGTGCCTGGAGTGTACGGGGATCGGACACCGGGGAGCTGTTTTTT.

The chain is built from TRBV4-3 and TRBJ2-1, with 10 bases lining up with TRBD2. This CDR3 has 18 amino acids. The trim removed 4 bases at V and 7 bases at J, leaving 16 bases unmatched. CDR1 and CDR2 from the germline V gene are LGHNA and YSLEER. CDR3 loop: CASSPRASGSHLRNEQFF. Written as DNA, the CDR3 is TGCGCCAGCAGCCCCCGGGCTAGCGGGAGTCATTTGAGAAATGAGCAGTTCTTC.

V usage is TRBV5-1 and J usage is TRBJ2-1, with 12 bases matching TRBD2. V shed 4 bases, J shed 10 bases, and the junction held 9 bases outside the gene matches. This CDR3 comprises 15 residues. The germline CDR1 and CDR2 sequences are SGHRS and YFSETQ. Here the CDR3 DNA reads TGCGCCAGCAGCAGCAAGACTAGCGGGAGACAGGAGCAGTTCTTC. Translated, it gives CASSSKTSGRQEQFF.

CDR3 loop: CASSEGTGYNEQFF. CDR3 DNA sequence: TGCGCCAGCAGCGAAGGAACAGGGTACAATGAGCAGTTCTTC. The chain joins TRBV5-1 to TRBJ2-1, with a tentative D call TRBD1 (6 bases). This CDR3 has 14 amino acids. CDR1 is SGHRS, CDR2 YFSETQ, per germline. V was trimmed by 4 bases and J by 4 bases, leaving 12 bases between them. The entire variable domain, with the rest obtained from reference TRBV5-1 and TRBJ2-1, is as follows: KAGVTQTPRYLIKTRGQQVTLSCSPISGHRSVSWYQQTPGQGLQFLFEYFSETQRNKGNFPGRFSGRQFSNSRSEMNVSTLELGDSALYLCASSEGTGYNEQFFGPGTRLTVL.

This clone was picked up a small number of times. Other DNA sequences in this sample translate to the same CDR3. The chain employs TRBV9 and TRBJ1-1; D is uncertain. V lost 2 bases and J 1 base, leaving 12 bases between the germline ends. Germline assignment: CDR1 SGDLS and CDR2 YYNGEE. The CDR3 has 15 amino acids. The CDR3 sequence is CASSVIPGGNTEAFF. As DNA, the CDR3 is TGTGCCAGCAGCGTTATCCCTGGAGGGAACACTGAAGCTTTCTTT.

The CDR3: CASSLDPLAGGADTQYF. The CDR3 DNA is TGCGCCAGCAGCTTGGATCCCCTAGCGGGAGGTGCAGATACGCAGTATTTT. The chain joins TRBV5-1 to TRBJ2-3; 11 positions agree with TRBD2. The CDR3 runs 17 residues. Looked up from germline, CDR1 is SGHRS and CDR2 is YFSETQ. V was clipped by 0 bases and J by 4 bases; unmatched bases: 7. Complete variable domain (other parts from reference TRBV5-1 and TRBJ2-3): KAGVTQTPRYLIKTRGQQVTLSCSPISGHRSVSWYQQTPGQGLQFLFEYFSETQRNKGNFPGRFSGRQFSNSRSEMNVSTLELGDSALYLCASSLDPLAGGADTQYFGPGTRLTVL.

The J gene is TRBJ2-3, the V gene TRBV5-1; D is unresolved. The germline V gene has CDR1 SGHRS and CDR2 YFSETQ. The CDR3 length is 13 residues. The V end was cut by 4 bases, the J end by 3 bases, with 9 bases between. The DNA of the CDR3 is TGCGCCAGCAGCATTTCCGGGACAGATACGCAGTATTTT. Translated: CASSISGTDTQYF. Using reference TRBV5-1 and TRBJ2-3 for the parts outside the CDR3, the full variable domain is KAGVTQTPRYLIKTRGQQVTLSCSPISGHRSVSWYQQTPGQGLQFLFEYFSETQRNKGNFPGRFSGRQFSNSRSEMNVSTLELGDSALYLCASSISGTDTQYFGPGTRLTVL.

This clone was counted a single time. This chain connects TRBV28 to TRBJ1-5; TRBD1 matches 7 bases. Germline CDR1 and CDR2: MDHEN and SYDVKM. With 6 bases clipped from V and 5 bases from J, the junction kept 4 bases outside the gene matches. The CDR3 is 13 amino acids. The CDR3 region is CASRTGWDQPQHF. Written as DNA, the CDR3 is TGTGCCAGCAGGACAGGGTGGGATCAGCCCCAGCATTTT.

V gene TRBV18 combines with J gene TRBJ1-4, with TRBD1 matching over 7 bases. Germline V CDR1 and CDR2: KGHSH, LQKENI. Unmatched junction bases numbered 9, after V lost 6 bases and J lost 5 bases. CDR3 length equals 15 residues. The CDR3 coding sequence is TGTGCCAGCTCCCGCGAGGGACAGCCAAATGAAAAACTGTTTTTT. This encodes CASSREGQPNEKLFF.

This clone is a singleton in its sample. The chain is built from TRBV15 and TRBJ2-6; no clear D gene. Germline V gene sequence: CDR1 LNHNV, CDR2 YYDKDF (reference sequence). Trimming took 0 bases from V and 0 from J, leaving 3 bases between them. The CDR3 totals 15 residues. The CDR3 is CATSRDNSGANVLTF. For the CDR3, the DNA is TGTGCCACCAGCAGAGACAACTCTGGGGCCAACGTCCTGACTTTC.

The chain combines TRBV3-1 (or the pseudogene TRBV3-2) with TRBJ1-3, with D maybe TRBD1 (5 bases). In germline, CDR1 is LGHDT, CDR2 YNNKEL (reference sequence). V lost 6 bases to trimming and J lost 4 bases, with 13 bases between them. This CDR3 is 14 amino acids long. For the CDR3, the DNA is TGTGCCAGCAGACTCGGGGGAGAGGGAAACACCATATATTTT. Protein sequence: CASRLGGEGNTIYF.

This chain joins TRBV28 and TRBJ1-5; tentatively, D is TRBD1 (6 bases). This CDR3 is built from 14 residues. V lost 5 bases and J lost 7, with 15 bases in between. CDR1 is MDHEN, CDR2 SYDVKM, per germline. The CDR3 region is CASSGGGAVQPQHF. The CDR3 coding sequence is TGTGCCAGCAGTGGAGGGGGGGCTGTCCAGCCCCAGCATTTT. The full variable domain, its missing parts supplied by reference TRBV28 and TRBJ1-5, is DVKVTQSSRYLVKRTGEKVFLECVQDMDHENMFWYRQDPGLGLRLIYFSYDVKMKEKGDIPEGYSVSREKKERFSLILESASTNQTSMYLCASSGGGAVQPQHFGDGTRLSIL.

V gene TRBV11-3 combines with J gene TRBJ2-7; D may be TRBD2 (6 bases). The CDR3 length is 13 residues. The V end was cut by 0 bases, the J end by 7 bases, with 10 bases between. Germline V CDR1 and CDR2: SGHNT, YENEEA. CDR3 protein: CASSLDRLAEQYF. CDR3 in DNA: TGTGCCAGCAGCTTAGATCGCCTAGCGGAGCAGTACTTC. Together with reference TRBV11-3 and TRBJ2-7, the CDR3 gives the full variable domain: EAGVVQSPRYKIIEKKQPVAFWCNPISGHNTLYWYLQNLGQGPELLIRYENEEAVDDSQLPKDRFSAERLKGVDSTLKIQPAELGDSAVYLCASSLDRLAEQYFGPGTRLTVT.

The rearrangement joins TRBV19 to TRBJ2-1; TRBD1 matches at 8 bases. The trim removed 1 base at V and 9 bases at J, leaving 5 bases unmatched. Looked up from germline, CDR1 is LNHDA and CDR2 is SQIVND (reference sequence). There are 14 residues in the CDR3. CDR3 DNA: TGTGCCAGTAGTATAGGGACAGGGTTCGGTGAGCAGTTCTTC. As protein: CASSIGTGFGEQFF.

The J gene is TRBJ2-7, the V gene TRBV5-4; 7 positions agree with TRBD1. CDR3 length: 15 residues. In germline, CDR1 is SGHNT, CDR2 YYREEE (reference sequence). Germline trimming cut 0 bases from V and 3 bases from J; bases unmatched to any gene: 6. This CDR3 reads CASSLGGQGVYEQYF. For the CDR3, the DNA is TGTGCCAGCAGCTTGGGAGGGCAGGGGGTCTACGAGCAGTACTTC.

The chain couples TRBV7-2 to TRBJ2-1, with TRBD2 as a possible D gene (5 bases). Germline-derived CDR1 and CDR2 are SGHTA and FQGNSA. This CDR3 contains 15 residues. The ends were cut back, 1 base at V and 0 bases at J, with 7 bases in the middle. CDR3: CASSLGSGSYNEQFF. CDR3 DNA sequence: TGTGCCAGCAGCTTAGGGAGCGGCTCCTACAATGAGCAGTTCTTC.

The V and J genes are TRBV20-1 and TRBJ1-1; D unclear. Germline CDR1 reads DFQATT; CDR2 reads SNEGSKA (reference sequence). CDR3 length: 11 residues. The V gene lost 0 bases and the J gene lost 7 bases, with 6 bases spanning the gap. The CDR3 bases are TGCAGTGCTAGAGAACTAGGTGAAGCTTTCTTT. Translated: CSARELGEAFF.

This chain uses TRBV6-6 with TRBJ1-3; 7 bases fit TRBD1. Germline V CDR1 and CDR2: MNHNY, SVGAGI (reference sequence). CDR3 length: 17 residues. V lost 5 bases, J lost 2 bases, and 12 bases stayed unmatched. This CDR3 reads CASSLQGTLGPGNTIYF. The CDR3 nucleotides read TGTGCCAGCAGTCTACAGGGGACCTTAGGTCCTGGAAACACCATATATTTT.